This T cell receptor (beta chain) was recorded in a study of blood T cell repertoires in COVID-19. Study as a whole: The United States, Italy and Spain supplied acute and convalescent COVID-19 samples. Nucleic acid was either cDNA or gDNA, and it came from T cells, B-cell-depleted T cells, or PBMCs.

In the study's own analysis: Reference gene primers were amplified, and this amplification served to estimate nucleated cell counts. Sequenced by immunoSEQ multiplex PCR; TCRdb stores in-frame clones only, minus some. The V and J calls and the clone size are those of that table, but D and trimming were determined from the DNA. Of hundreds of thousands of clones in the sample, approximately 91% were seen once. Germline V CDR1 and CDR2: MDHEN, SYDVKM. This CDR3 contains 14 residues. The V end was cut by 3 bases, the J end by 3 bases, with 11 bases between. The V gene is TRBV28, the J gene TRBJ1-2, with no clear D. Sequenced sample: peripheral blood. The receptor was derived from a woman in her thirties or forties who had recovered from COVID-19. CDR3 in DNA: TGTGCCAGCAGTTTTCCCCCCTCAGACTATGGCTACACCTTC. Encoded protein: CASSFPPSDYGYTF.